Listed below are T cell receptor beta chains from one sample, sequenced in a study of blood T cell repertoires in COVID-19. Repertoires were generated with immunoSEQ multiplex PCR, while TCRdb's copy carries only in-frame clones and drops some. The sample contains some 14,000 clones, over 65% of which appear only once. Sequenced sample: peripheral blood. Receptors originate from a man aged 40-50 years with active or convalescent COVID-19. Each CDR3 is given with its conserved first and last residue. A D gene is named only where the DNA matches it firmly. Expanded clones are given a class, and other clones once, few, many or no size at all.

>TRBV2|NA|TRBJ1-5|NA
TGTGCCAGCAGTGAGTTCCAGGGCTTTCAGCCCCAGCATTTT
CASSEFQGFQPQHF
>TRBV6-2/TRBV6-3|NA|TRBJ2-3|NA
TGTGCCAGCAGTTACTTCGGGGGAAACACAGATACGCAGTATTTT
CASSYFGGNTDTQYF
>TRBV4-3|TRBD2|TRBJ2-1|NA
TGCGCCAGCAGCCCTAACCCAACAAGCGGGACCTCCTACAATGAGCAGTTCTTC
CASSPNPTSGTSYNEQFF
>TRBV5-1|TRBD1|TRBJ1-6|NA
TGCGCCAGCGCTCTAGGGGGCCCAGGAAGGAATTCACCCCTCCACTTT
CASALGGPGRNSPLHF
>TRBV3-1/TRBV3-2|TRBD2|TRBJ2-3|NA
TGTGCCAGCAGCCTTAGCGGGGGGTCAGATACGCAGTATTTT
CASSLSGGSDTQYF
>TRBV3-1/TRBV3-2|TRBD2|TRBJ2-1|NA
TGTGCCAGCAGCCTCCTAGCGGGGGCGTCAAATGAGCAGTTCTTC
CASSLLAGASNEQFF
>TRBV6-6|TRBD1|TRBJ1-2|NA
TGTGCCAGCAGGCGGAACACCGGGACAGAAAATGGCTACACCTTC
CASRRNTGTENGYTF
>TRBV11-2|NA|TRBJ1-4|NA
TGTGCCAGCAGCTTAGGGCAGGGAAATGAAAAACTGTTTTTT
CASSLGQGNEKLFF
>TRBV4-3|NA|TRBJ2-3|NA
TGCGCCAGCAGCCAGGAGTACGGCACAGATACGCAGTATTTT
CASSQEYGTDTQYF
>TRBV2|TRBD1|TRBJ2-1|NA
TGTGCCAGCAGTCCGGCACCTCCGGGACAGGGGACCAATGAGCAGTTCTTC
CASSPAPPGQGTNEQFF
>TRBV3-1/TRBV3-2|NA|TRBJ1-5|few
TGTGCCAGCAGCCAAGATTTCCAGGGAAGTCAGCCCCAGCATTTT
CASSQDFQGSQPQHF
>TRBV29-1|TRBD2|TRBJ2-3|NA
TGCAGCGTTTCCGGGACTAGCGGGACTTACACAGATACGCAGTATTTT
CSVSGTSGTYTDTQYF
>TRBV28|TRBD2|TRBJ2-1|NA
TGTGCCAGCAGTTATACGGGAGGTGAGCAGTTCTTC
CASSYTGGEQFF
>TRBV7-9|NA|TRBJ2-2|NA
TGTGCCAGCACCCCCGTTTGGCAAAACACCGGGGAGCTGTTTTTT
CASTPVWQNTGELFF
>TRBV10-2|NA|TRBJ1-2|NA
TGCGCCATCCGCCCGTCTAGCGGACTCGGTGGCTACACCTTC
CAIRPSSGLGGYTF
>TRBV7-2|NA|TRBJ2-3|NA
TGTGCCAGCAGCTTAGCTCGGGGGGATACGCAGTATTTT
CASSLARGDTQYF
>TRBV28|NA|TRBJ1-4|NA
TGTGCCAGCAGCCTTGACAGCGACGCAACTAATGAAAAACTGTTTTTT
CASSLDSDATNEKLFF
>TRBV11-2|NA|TRBJ1-2|once
TGTGCCAGCAGCTTAGACTTTAGCTTGGACTATGGCTACACCTTC
CASSLDFSLDYGYTF
>TRBV11-1|NA|TRBJ2-7|NA
TGTGCCAGCGCCCTTGGAGGCAGCCTCACCGAGCAGTACTTC
CASALGGSLTEQYF
>TRBV11-1|TRBD2|TRBJ2-1|few
TGTGCCAGCAGCCACCCCAGCGGGGGGGCCAATGAGCAGTTCTTC
CASSHPSGGANEQFF
>TRBV5-4|TRBD2|TRBJ2-5|NA
TGTGCCAGCAGCCGGACCCCGACTAGCGGGGGGCAGGAGACCCAGTACTTC
CASSRTPTSGGQETQYF
>TRBV25-1|NA|TRBJ2-1|medium-sized
TGTGCCAGCAGGGGCGGGATCAATGAGCAGTTCTTC
CASRGGINEQFF
>TRBV3-1/TRBV3-2|NA|TRBJ1-1|NA
TGTGCCAGCAGCCCTCGGGGGGACACTGAAGCTTTCTTT
CASSPRGDTEAFF
>TRBV6-5|NA|TRBJ1-1|NA
TGTGCCAGCAGTTTCCCACCGGGGATGGGCTTTCCTTTCTTT
CASSFPPGMGFPFF
>TRBV4-2|NA|TRBJ1-6|NA
TGTGCCAGCAGCAACCAGGGAAATTCACCCCTCCACTTT
CASSNQGNSPLHF